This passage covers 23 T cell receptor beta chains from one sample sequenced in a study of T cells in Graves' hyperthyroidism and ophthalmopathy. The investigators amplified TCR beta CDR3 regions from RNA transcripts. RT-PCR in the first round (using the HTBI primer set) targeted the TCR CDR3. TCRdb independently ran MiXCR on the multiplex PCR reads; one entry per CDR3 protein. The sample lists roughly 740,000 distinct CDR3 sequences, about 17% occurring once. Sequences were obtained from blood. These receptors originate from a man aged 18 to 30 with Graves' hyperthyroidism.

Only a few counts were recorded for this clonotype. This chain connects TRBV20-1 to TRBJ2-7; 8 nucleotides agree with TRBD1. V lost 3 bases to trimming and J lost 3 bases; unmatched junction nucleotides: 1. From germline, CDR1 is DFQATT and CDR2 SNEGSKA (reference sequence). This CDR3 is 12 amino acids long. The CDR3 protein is CSARTGDYEQYF. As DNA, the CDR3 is TGCAGTGCTAGGACAGGGGACTACGAGCAGTACTTC.

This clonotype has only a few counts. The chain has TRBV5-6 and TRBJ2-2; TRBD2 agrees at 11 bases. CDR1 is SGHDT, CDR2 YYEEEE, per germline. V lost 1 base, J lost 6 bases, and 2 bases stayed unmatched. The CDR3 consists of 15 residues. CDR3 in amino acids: CASSLTSGSPGELFF. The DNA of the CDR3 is TGTGCCAGCAGCTTGACTAGCGGGAGCCCCGGGGAGCTGTTTTTT. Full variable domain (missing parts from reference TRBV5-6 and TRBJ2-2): DAGVTQSPTHLIKTRGQQVTLRCSPKSGHDTVSWYQQALGQGPQFIFQYYEEEERQRGNFPDRFSGHQFPNYSSELNVNALLLGDSALYLCASSLTSGSPGELFFGEGSRLTVL.

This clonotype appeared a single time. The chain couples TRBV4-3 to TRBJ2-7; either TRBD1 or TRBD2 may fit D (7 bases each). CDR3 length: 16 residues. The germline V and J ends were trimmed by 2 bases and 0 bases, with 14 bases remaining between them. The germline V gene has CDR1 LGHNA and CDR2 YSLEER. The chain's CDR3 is CASSQREGQTSYEQYF. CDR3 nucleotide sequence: TGCGCCAGCAGCCAAAGGGAGGGACAGACCTCCTACGAGCAGTACTTC.

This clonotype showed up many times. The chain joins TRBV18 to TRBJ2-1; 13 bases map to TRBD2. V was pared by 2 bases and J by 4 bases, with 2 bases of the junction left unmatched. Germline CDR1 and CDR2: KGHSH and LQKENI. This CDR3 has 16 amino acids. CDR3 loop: CASSPGLAGVYNEQFF. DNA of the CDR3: TGTGCCAGCTCACCAGGACTAGCGGGAGTGTACAATGAGCAGTTCTTC.

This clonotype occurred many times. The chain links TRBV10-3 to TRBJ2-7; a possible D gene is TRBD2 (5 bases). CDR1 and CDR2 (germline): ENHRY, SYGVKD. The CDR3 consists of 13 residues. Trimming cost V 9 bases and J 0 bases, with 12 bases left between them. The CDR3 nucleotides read TGTGCCATGCCCAGCGGTTCCTCCTACGAGCAGTACTTC. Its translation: CAMPSGSSYEQYF.

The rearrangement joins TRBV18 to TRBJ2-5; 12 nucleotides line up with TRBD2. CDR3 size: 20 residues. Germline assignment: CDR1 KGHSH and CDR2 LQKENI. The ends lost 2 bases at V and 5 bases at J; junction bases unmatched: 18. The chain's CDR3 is CASSPRLAGVGSLLRETQYF. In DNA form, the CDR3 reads TGTGCCAGCTCACCAAGACTAGCGGGAGTAGGTTCGCTGCTCCGCGAGACCCAGTACTTC.

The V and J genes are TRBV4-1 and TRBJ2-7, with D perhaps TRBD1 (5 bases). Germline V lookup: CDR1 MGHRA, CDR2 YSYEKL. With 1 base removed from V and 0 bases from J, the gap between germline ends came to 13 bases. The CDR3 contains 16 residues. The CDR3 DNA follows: TGCGCCAGCAGCCAAGGGGGCGGCTATAGCTCCTACGAGCAGTACTTC. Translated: CASSQGGGYSSYEQYF.

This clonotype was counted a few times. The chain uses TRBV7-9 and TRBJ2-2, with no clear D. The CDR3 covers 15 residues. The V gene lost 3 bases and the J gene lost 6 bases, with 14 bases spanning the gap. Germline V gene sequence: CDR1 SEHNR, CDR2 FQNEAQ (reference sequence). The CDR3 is CASSFDNHFSGELFF. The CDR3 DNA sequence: TGTGCCAGCAGCTTTGACAACCACTTCTCCGGGGAGCTGTTTTTT.

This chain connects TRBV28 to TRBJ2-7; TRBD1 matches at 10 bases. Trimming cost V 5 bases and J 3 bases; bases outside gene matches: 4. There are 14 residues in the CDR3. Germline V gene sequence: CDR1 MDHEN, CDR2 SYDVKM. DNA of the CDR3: TGTGCCAGCAGTCCGACAGGGGGCAACTACGAGCAGTACTTC. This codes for CASSPTGGNYEQYF.

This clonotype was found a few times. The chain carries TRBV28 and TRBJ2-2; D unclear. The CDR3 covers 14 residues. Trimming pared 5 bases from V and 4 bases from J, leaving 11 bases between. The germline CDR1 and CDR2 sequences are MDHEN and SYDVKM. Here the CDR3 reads CASSGVETTGELFF. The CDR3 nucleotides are TGTGCCAGCAGTGGGGTGGAGACCACCGGGGAGCTGTTTTTT.

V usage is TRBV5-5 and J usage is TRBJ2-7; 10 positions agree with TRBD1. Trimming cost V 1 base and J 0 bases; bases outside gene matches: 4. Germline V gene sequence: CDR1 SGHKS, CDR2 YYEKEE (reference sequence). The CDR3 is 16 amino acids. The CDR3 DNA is TGTGCCAGCAGCTTGTCCGGGACAGGGGTCTCCTACGAGCAGTACTTC. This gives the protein CASSLSGTGVSYEQYF.

CDR3: CASSPGQGAYYGYTF. DNA of the CDR3: TGTGCCAGCTCACCCGGACAGGGAGCTTACTATGGCTACACCTTC. The chain recombines TRBV18 with TRBJ1-2; TRBD1 matches at 8 bases. Germline V lookup: CDR1 KGHSH, CDR2 LQKENI. The CDR3 runs 15 residues. V trimming: 3 bases; J trimming: 3 bases; junction bases outside the gene matches: 6.

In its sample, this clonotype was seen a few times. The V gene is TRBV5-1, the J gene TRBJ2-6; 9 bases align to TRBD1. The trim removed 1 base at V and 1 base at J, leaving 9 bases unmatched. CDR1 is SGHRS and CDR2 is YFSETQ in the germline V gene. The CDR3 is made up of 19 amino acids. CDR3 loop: CASSLSGTGGLSGANVLTF. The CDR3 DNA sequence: TGCGCCAGCAGCTTGTCAGGCACAGGGGGCTTGTCTGGGGCCAACGTCCTGACTTTC. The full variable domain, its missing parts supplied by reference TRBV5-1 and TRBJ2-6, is KAGVTQTPRYLIKTRGQQVTLSCSPISGHRSVSWYQQTPGQGLQFLFEYFSETQRNKGNFPGRFSGRQFSNSRSEMNVSTLELGDSALYLCASSLSGTGGLSGANVLTFGAGSRLTVL.

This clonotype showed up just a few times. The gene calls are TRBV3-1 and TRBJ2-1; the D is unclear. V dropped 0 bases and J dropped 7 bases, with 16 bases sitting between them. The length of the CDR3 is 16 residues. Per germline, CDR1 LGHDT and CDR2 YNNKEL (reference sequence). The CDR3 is CASSQDLGPPGNEQFF. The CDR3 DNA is TGTGCCAGCAGCCAAGATCTGGGCCCCCCTGGGAATGAGCAGTTCTTC.

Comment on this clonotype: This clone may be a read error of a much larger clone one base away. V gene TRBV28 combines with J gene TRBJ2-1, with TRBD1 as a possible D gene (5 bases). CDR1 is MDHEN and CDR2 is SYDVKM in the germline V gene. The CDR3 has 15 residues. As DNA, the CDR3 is TGTGCCAGCAGTTTAGGCCAGGGCGGCTACAATGAGCAGCTCTTC. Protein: CASSLGQGGYNEQLF.

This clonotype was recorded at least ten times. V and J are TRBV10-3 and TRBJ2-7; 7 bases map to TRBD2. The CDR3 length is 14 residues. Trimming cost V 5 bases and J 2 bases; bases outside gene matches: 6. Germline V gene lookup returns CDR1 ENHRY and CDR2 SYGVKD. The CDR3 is CAISPPGLTYEQYF. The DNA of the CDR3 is TGTGCCATCAGTCCTCCGGGACTAACCTACGAGCAGTACTTC.

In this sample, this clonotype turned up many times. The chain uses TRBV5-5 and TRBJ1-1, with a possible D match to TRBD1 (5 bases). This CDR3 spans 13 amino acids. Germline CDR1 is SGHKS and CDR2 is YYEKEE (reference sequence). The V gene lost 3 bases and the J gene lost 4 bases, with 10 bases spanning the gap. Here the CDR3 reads CASSSQGTTEAFF. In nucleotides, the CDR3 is TGTGCCAGCAGCTCCCAGGGAACCACTGAAGCTTTCTTT.

CDR3: CSASFPTSANYNEQFF. CDR3 bases: TGCAGTGCTAGCTTTCCGACTAGCGCCAATTACAATGAGCAGTTCTTC. V and J are TRBV20-1 and TRBJ2-1; 8 bases are a match to TRBD2. Trimming cost V 3 bases and J 4 bases; bases outside gene matches: 11. The CDR3 spans 16 residues. Looked up from germline, CDR1 is DFQATT and CDR2 is SNEGSKA (reference sequence).

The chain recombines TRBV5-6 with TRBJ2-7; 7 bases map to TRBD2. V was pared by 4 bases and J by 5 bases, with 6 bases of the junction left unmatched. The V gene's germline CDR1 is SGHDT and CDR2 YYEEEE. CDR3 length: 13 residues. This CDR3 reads CASSMTSFDEQYF. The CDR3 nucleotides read TGTGCCAGCAGCATGACTAGCTTCGACGAGCAGTACTTC.

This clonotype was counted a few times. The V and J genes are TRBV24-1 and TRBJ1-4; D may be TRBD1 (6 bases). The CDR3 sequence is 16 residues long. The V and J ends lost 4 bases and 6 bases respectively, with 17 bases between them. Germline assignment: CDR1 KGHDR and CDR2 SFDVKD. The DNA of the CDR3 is TGTGCCACCAGTGAATCCAGGGGTGCTTTCCATGAAAAACTGTTTTTT. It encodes CATSESRGAFHEKLFF.

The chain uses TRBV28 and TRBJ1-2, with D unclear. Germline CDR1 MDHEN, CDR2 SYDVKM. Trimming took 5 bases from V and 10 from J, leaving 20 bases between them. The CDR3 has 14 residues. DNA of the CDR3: TGTGCCAGCAGTCCCGGCGGTCAGAGCCGCGACTACACCTTC. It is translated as CASSPGGQSRDYTF.

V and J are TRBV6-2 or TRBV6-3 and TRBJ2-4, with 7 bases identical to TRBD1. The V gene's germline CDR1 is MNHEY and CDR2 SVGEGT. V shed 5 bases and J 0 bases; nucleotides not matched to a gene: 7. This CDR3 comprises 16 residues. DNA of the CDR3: TGTGCCAGCAGTCCAGGACAGGACAAAGCCAAAAACATTCAGTACTTC. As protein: CASSPGQDKAKNIQYF.

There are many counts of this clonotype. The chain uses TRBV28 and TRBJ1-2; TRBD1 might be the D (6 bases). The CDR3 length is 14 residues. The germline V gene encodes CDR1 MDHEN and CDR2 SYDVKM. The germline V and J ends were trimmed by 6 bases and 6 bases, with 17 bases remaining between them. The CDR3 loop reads CASSWIRGGDGYTF. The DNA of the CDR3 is TGTGCCAGCAGCTGGATTCGGGGGGGCGATGGCTACACCTTC.